The rows below give T cell receptor beta chains drawn from one sample of a study of response to subunit inactivated influenza vaccine. MiXCR, applied by TCRdb to the RT-PCR reads, yields one record per CDR3 protein. The sample contains under 750,000 distinct CDR3 sequences, over 9.5% of which appear only once. Specimen: PBMCs from blood, collected on the day of vaccination. The receptors derive from a man over 45 who received an inactivated influenza vaccine. Both conserved end residues are part of each CDR3. Only some rows state a clone size, as once, few, many or a class for expanded clones.

clone size: few; J gene: TRBJ2-7; V gene: TRBV12-3/TRBV12-4; CDR3 protein: CASSLGVWTPPYEQYF
clone size: few; J gene: TRBJ2-1; V gene: TRBV12-3/TRBV12-4; CDR3 protein: CASSDPGGSGLGYNEQFF
clone size: -; J gene: TRBJ1-1; V gene: TRBV5-6; CDR3 protein: CASSSRQEMNTEAFF
clone size: -; J gene: TRBJ2-3; V gene: TRBV10-3; CDR3 protein: CATAGTTSTDTQYF
clone size: -; J gene: TRBJ2-1; V gene: TRBV12-3/TRBV12-4; CDR3 protein: CASSPSGGANNEQFF
clone size: many; J gene: TRBJ2-7; V gene: TRBV12-3/TRBV12-4; CDR3 protein: CASSPRLAGVHEQYF
clone size: -; J gene: TRBJ2-1; V gene: TRBV28; CDR3 protein: CASSSVLRNEQFF
clone size: many; J gene: TRBJ2-3; V gene: TRBV29-1; CDR3 protein: CSVEDPHGTDTQYF
clone size: few; J gene: TRBJ2-2; V gene: TRBV6-5; CDR3 protein: CASSYSGRAAVGELFF
clone size: few; J gene: TRBJ1-2; V gene: TRBV29-1; CDR3 protein: CSVPSNYGYTF
clone size: -; J gene: TRBJ2-3; V gene: TRBV7-6; CDR3 protein: CASSLGTLDTQYF
clone size: few; J gene: TRBJ1-6; V gene: TRBV7-2; CDR3 protein: CASSPGPVQSPLHF
clone size: -; J gene: TRBJ2-7; V gene: TRBV5-1; CDR3 protein: CASSSPAGTGPYEQYF
clone size: -; J gene: TRBJ2-1; V gene: TRBV27; CDR3 protein: CASSSDGQGYNEQFF
clone size: many; J gene: TRBJ2-1; V gene: TRBV4-3; CDR3 protein: CASSQDNFGTEQFF
clone size: -; J gene: TRBJ1-2; V gene: TRBV20-1; CDR3 protein: CSARTTTGHYGYTF
clone size: -; J gene: TRBJ2-7; V gene: TRBV11-1; CDR3 protein: CASSALGQGPGGSYEQYF
clone size: many; J gene: TRBJ2-1; V gene: TRBV10-3; CDR3 protein: CAISDFSGGALIYNEQFF
clone size: few; J gene: TRBJ2-2; V gene: TRBV7-2; CDR3 protein: CASSRGLAGLTGELFF
clone size: few; J gene: TRBJ2-6; V gene: TRBV4-3; CDR3 protein: CASSQEIPGAGANVLTF
clone size: few; J gene: TRBJ2-1; V gene: TRBV20-1; CDR3 protein: CSADDRTSGIDEQFF
clone size: -; J gene: TRBJ2-3; V gene: TRBV10-2; CDR3 protein: CASRETGTSLDTQYF
clone size: -; J gene: TRBJ2-1; V gene: TRBV5-5; CDR3 protein: CASSLVPLAATYNEQFF
clone size: -; J gene: TRBJ2-7; V gene: TRBV4-3; CDR3 protein: CASSQDFKGFYEQYF
clone size: -; J gene: TRBJ2-3; V gene: TRBV5-1; CDR3 protein: CASFPGLARDTQYF
clone size: -; J gene: TRBJ2-1; V gene: TRBV9; CDR3 protein: CASSVRDRASYNEQFF
clone size: -; J gene: TRBJ2-1; V gene: TRBV11-1; CDR3 protein: CASSLGLAGGLSSYNEQFF
clone size: few; J gene: TRBJ2-3; V gene: TRBV3-1; CDR3 protein: CASSQEGTIRPDTQYF
clone size: -; J gene: TRBJ2-7; V gene: TRBV10-3; CDR3 protein: CAISGTSYEQYF
clone size: few; J gene: TRBJ2-1; V gene: TRBV5-8; CDR3 protein: CASSPAGGTYNEQFF
clone size: -; J gene: TRBJ1-1; V gene: TRBV10-3; CDR3 protein: CATVGQHNTEAFF
clone size: -; J gene: TRBJ2-2; V gene: TRBV5-1; CDR3 protein: CASSLAGLALTGELFF
clone size: few; J gene: TRBJ2-1; V gene: TRBV11-1; CDR3 protein: CASSLDRTGTSAYNEQFF
clone size: -; J gene: TRBJ2-5; V gene: TRBV3-1; CDR3 protein: CASSQDLNAETQYF
clone size: -; J gene: TRBJ1-2; V gene: TRBV5-4; CDR3 protein: CASSFEAFGYTF
clone size: -; J gene: TRBJ2-2; V gene: TRBV7-9; CDR3 protein: CASSLGDRPSTGELFF
clone size: -; J gene: TRBJ2-5; V gene: TRBV7-2; CDR3 protein: CASSFFGASQPETQYF
clone size: -; J gene: TRBJ2-7; V gene: TRBV4-2; CDR3 protein: CASHKTDAYEQYF
clone size: -; J gene: TRBJ1-5; V gene: TRBV20-1; CDR3 protein: CSATRTIMTGGAFNQPQHF
clone size: few; J gene: TRBJ2-2; V gene: TRBV2; CDR3 protein: CASTDGTRYTGELFF
clone size: -; J gene: TRBJ2-2; V gene: TRBV7-8; CDR3 protein: CASSSSLGNTGELFF
clone size: -; J gene: TRBJ2-2; V gene: TRBV12-3/TRBV12-4; CDR3 protein: CASSSPGLARTGELFF
clone size: -; J gene: TRBJ2-4; V gene: TRBV21-1; CDR3 protein: CASSNRKAKNIQYF
clone size: few; J gene: TRBJ2-1; V gene: TRBV7-9; CDR3 protein: CASSLGRDSIFF
clone size: many; J gene: TRBJ2-1; V gene: TRBV5-1; CDR3 protein: CASSLDTSYNEQFF